This entry lists 25 T cell receptor beta chains sequenced from one sample in a study of blood T cell repertoires in COVID-19. Generated by immunoSEQ multiplex PCR, the TCRdb table keeps only in-frame clones and is missing some. The sample holds some 240,000 clones, roughly 89% seen once. The specimen sequenced was peripheral blood. All receptors come from a woman in her sixties with COVID-19, enrolled during active disease.

The J gene is TRBJ2-3, the V gene TRBV19; no reliable D call. V dropped 3 bases and J dropped 2 bases, with 9 bases sitting between them. There are 14 residues in the CDR3. Germline CDR1 and CDR2: LNHDA and SQIVND (reference sequence). The CDR3 region has the DNA TGTGCCAGTAGTATTGGCCGTTCCACAGATACGCAGTATTTT. Amino acid sequence: CASSIGRSTDTQYF.

The genes are TRBV6-2 or TRBV6-3 and TRBJ2-3, with D possibly TRBD2 on 6 matching bases. The length of the CDR3 is 20 residues. V was trimmed by 5 bases and J by 5 bases, leaving 32 bases between them. CDR1 and CDR2 from the germline V gene are MNHEY and SVGEGT. CDR3 loop: CASSIKRIRIKGTERDTQYF. CDR3 bases: TGTGCCAGCAGTATAAAAAGAATCCGGATAAAAGGGACTGAGAGAGATACGCAGTATTTT.

This rearrangement joins TRBV27 to TRBJ1-2, with D unresolved. CDR1 is MNHEY and CDR2 is SMNVEV in the germline V gene (reference sequence). The V end lost 9 bases, the J end lost 8 bases, and 19 bases lay between the germline ends. The CDR3 spans 13 residues. For the CDR3, the DNA is TGTGCCAGTTTCGATACGCTGCGGATCGGCTACACCTTC. This codes for CASFDTLRIGYTF.

This clone was found a few times. The V gene is TRBV5-8, the J gene TRBJ1-4; D is unresolved. Germline values: CDR1 SGHTS, CDR2 YDEGEE. Trimming removed 4 bases at V and 4 bases at J, with 14 bases between. The CDR3 is 15 amino acids. In DNA, the CDR3 is TGTGCCAGCAGCCAAGGACGGGAGAGTAATGAAAAACTGTTTTTT. Translation: CASSQGRESNEKLFF.

This chain connects TRBV18 to TRBJ2-1, with D maybe TRBD2 (5 bases). The CDR3 runs 15 residues. The ends were cut back, 0 bases at V and 1 base at J, with 7 bases in the middle. Germline V gene lookup returns CDR1 KGHSH and CDR2 LQKENI. CDR3 loop: CASSPPVASYNEQFF. In DNA, the CDR3 is TGTGCCAGCTCACCACCAGTAGCGTCCTACAATGAGCAGTTCTTC.

V usage is TRBV9 and J usage is TRBJ2-1; possible D gene TRBD1, 5 bases. Germline V lookup: CDR1 SGDLS, CDR2 YYNGEE. Trimming shortened V by 0 bases and J by 4 bases, and 11 bases separated the two germline ends. This CDR3 region has 15 residues. The CDR3: CASSVGVGAYNEQFF. CDR3 in DNA: TGTGCCAGCAGCGTAGGGGTAGGGGCGTACAATGAGCAGTTCTTC.

The CDR3 region is CASNLQASNTGELFF. The CDR3, as DNA: TGTGCCAGCAACCTACAGGCGTCGAACACCGGGGAGCTGTTTTTT. The genes are TRBV5-5 and TRBJ2-2, with D possibly TRBD1 on 5 matching bases. The CDR3 covers 15 residues. Germline V gives CDR1 SGHKS, CDR2 YYEKEE (reference sequence). V lost 6 bases to trimming and J lost 0 bases, with 12 bases between them.

V and J are TRBV5-5 and TRBJ2-2; D uncertain. Germline V gene data show CDR1 as SGHKS and CDR2 as YYEKEE (reference sequence). The CDR3 runs 12 residues. V dropped 2 bases and J dropped 4 bases, with 3 bases sitting between them. The CDR3 loop reads CASSFRTGELFF. In DNA form, the CDR3 reads TGTGCCAGCAGCTTCCGCACCGGGGAGCTGTTTTTT.

As concerns this clone: Different DNA sequences within this sample yield the same CDR3. The gene calls are TRBV5-1 and TRBJ2-1, with 10 bases matching TRBD2. Germline trimming cut 0 bases from V and 4 bases from J; bases unmatched to any gene: 1. From germline, CDR1 is SGHRS and CDR2 YFSETQ. The CDR3 is made up of 15 amino acids. The CDR3: CASSLGTSGYNEQFF. The CDR3 DNA is TGCGCCAGCAGCTTGGGGACTAGCGGATACAATGAGCAGTTCTTC.

CDR3 bases: TGTGCCATCAGTGGACGGGAGAACACTGAAGCTTTCTTT. This encodes CAISGRENTEAFF. This chain joins TRBV10-3 and TRBJ1-1; D is ambiguous. Trimming left V 4 bases short and J 1 base short, with 7 bases between. Germline-derived CDR1 and CDR2 are ENHRY and SYGVKD. The CDR3 is 13 residues long.

The V gene is TRBV5-4, the J gene TRBJ1-1; D is unresolved. The CDR3 length is 16 residues. Trimming took 0 bases from V and 0 from J, leaving 12 bases between them. CDR1 and CDR2 (germline): SGHNT, YYREEE (reference sequence). The CDR3: CASSLDTRIMNTEAFF. CDR3 DNA: TGTGCCAGCAGCTTGGATACCAGGATTATGAACACTGAAGCTTTCTTT. The variable domain in full, with the rest retrieved from reference TRBV5-4 and TRBJ1-1, is ETGVTQSPTHLIKTRGQQVTLRCSSQSGHNTVSWYQQALGQGPQFIFQYYREEENGRGNFPPRFSGLQFPNYSSELNVNALELDDSALYLCASSLDTRIMNTEAFFGQGTRLTVV.

The chain recombines TRBV5-8 with TRBJ1-4; D is ambiguous. The CDR3 contains 15 residues. V dropped 0 bases and J dropped 8 bases, with 14 bases sitting between them. In germline, CDR1 is SGHTS, CDR2 YDEGEE. The CDR3 sequence: CASSLVNYGNEKLFF. DNA for the CDR3: TGTGCCAGCAGCTTGGTGAACTATGGAAACGAAAAACTGTTTTTT. The complete variable domain, with remaining parts taken from reference TRBV5-8 and TRBJ1-4, reads EAGVTQSPTHLIKTRGQQATLRCSPISGHTSVYWYQQALGLGLQFLLWYDEGEERNRGNFPPRFSGRQFPNYSSELNVNALELEDSALYLCASSLVNYGNEKLFFGSGTQLSVL.

The chain carries TRBV30 and TRBJ1-3, with D hard to call. Trimming shortened V by 0 bases and J by 6 bases, and 6 bases separated the two germline ends. In germline, CDR1 is GTSNPN, CDR2 SVGIG (reference sequence). The CDR3 is made up of 12 amino acids. Here the CDR3 reads CAWSVQENTIYF. The CDR3, as DNA: TGTGCCTGGAGTGTACAAGAAAACACCATATATTTT.

The chain joins TRBV10-3 to TRBJ2-1, with TRBD2 matching 9 bases. This CDR3 contains 16 residues. After removal of 0 bases from V and 5 bases from J, the junction contained 5 bases not matched to a gene. The germline gives CDR1 ENHRY, CDR2 SYGVKD. The CDR3 spells CAISESIAGVNNEQFF. Written as DNA, the CDR3 is TGTGCCATCAGTGAGTCGATAGCGGGGGTTAACAATGAGCAGTTCTTC.

The chain combines TRBV6-1 with TRBJ2-7, with 13 nucleotides matching TRBD2. Germline V lookup: CDR1 MNHNS, CDR2 SASEGT. The CDR3 runs to 16 residues. V gave up 2 bases and J gave up 3 bases; unmatched junction bases: 4. The CDR3 DNA is TGTGCCAGCAGTGAATGGGGGACTAGCGGGGTCTACGAGCAGTACTTC. It encodes CASSEWGTSGVYEQYF.

V and J are TRBV7-2 and TRBJ2-2; 7 bases align to TRBD1. This CDR3 spans 17 amino acids. In germline, CDR1 is SGHTA, CDR2 FQGNSA. V lost 5 bases and J lost 6; bases outside the gene matches: 15. Written as DNA, the CDR3 is TGTGCCAGCAGCCACACCCGTGACAGGGTTAGGTCCGGGGAGCTGTTTTTT. Translated, it gives CASSHTRDRVRSGELFF.

This clone was seen only a few times. The junction shows a germline mismatch at one end, possibly a read error. The J gene is TRBJ1-2, the V gene TRBV6-5; D is unclear. The germline V gene encodes CDR1 MNHEY and CDR2 SVGAGI. The CDR3 has 10 amino acids. Here the CDR3 DNA reads TGTGCCAGCAGGTTGGAGCATATCGTCTTC. Its translation is CASRLEHIVF.

This chain connects TRBV7-9 to TRBJ1-2; 11 nucleotides line up with TRBD1. Germline V CDR1 and CDR2: SEHNR, FQNEAQ (reference sequence). The CDR3 is 16 amino acids. Losses at the gene ends were 5 bases for V and 3 bases for J; bases not matched to a gene: 8. Written as DNA, the CDR3 is TGTGCCAGCAGCCTAAGGACAGGGGGCCTGGACTATGGCTACACCTTC. Its protein product is CASSLRTGGLDYGYTF.

The chain uses TRBV4-3 and TRBJ2-3, with 11 nucleotides matching TRBD2. The ends lost 4 bases at V and 1 base at J; junction bases unmatched: 7. This CDR3 contains 17 residues. Germline-derived CDR1 and CDR2 are LGHNA and YSLEER. CDR3 DNA: TGCGCCAGCAGCCCGCGCTTACTAGCGGGGGGCACAGATACGCAGTATTTT. It specifies CASSPRLLAGGTDTQYF.

The chain carries TRBV4-3 and TRBJ1-2; TRBD1 aligns across 8 bases. Germline V gene lookup returns CDR1 LGHNA and CDR2 YSLEER. The CDR3 extends over 15 amino acids. The ends lost 3 bases at V and 2 bases at J; junction bases unmatched: 5. The CDR3 here is CASSQNTGGNYGYTF. Written as DNA, the CDR3 is TGCGCCAGCAGCCAGAATACAGGGGGAAACTATGGCTACACCTTC.

The chain joins TRBV11-1 to TRBJ2-1; D is perhaps TRBD1 (6 bases). Trimming shortened V by 5 bases and J by 4 bases, and 15 bases separated the two germline ends. Germline CDR1 SGHAT, CDR2 FQDESV (reference sequence). The CDR3 contains 15 residues. CDR3 DNA sequence: TGTGCCAGCAGCACGATGGGCAGGGGATACAATGAGCAGTTCTTC. Protein product: CASSTMGRGYNEQFF.

In this sample, this clone turned up a few times. The CDR3 spells CASSPLEFYSNQPQHF. The CDR3 DNA reads TGTGCCAGCAGTCCCCTTGAATTCTATAGCAATCAGCCCCAGCATTTT. The chain links TRBV6-2 or TRBV6-3 to TRBJ1-5; D not resolved. CDR3 length: 16 amino acids. Germline CDR1 MNHEY, CDR2 SVGEGT. Trimming left V 5 bases short and J 0 bases short, with 14 bases between.

The chain has TRBV7-2 and TRBJ1-3; TRBD1 might be the D (5 bases). CDR1 is SGHTA, CDR2 FQGNSA, per germline. V was trimmed by 5 bases and J by 0 bases, leaving 8 bases between them. The CDR3 is 14 amino acids. DNA for the CDR3: TGTGCCAGCAGCCTCAGGGTCTCTGGAAACACCATATATTTT. This sequence encodes CASSLRVSGNTIYF.

This clone was observed a single time. Other DNA sequences within the sample encode an identical CDR3. The gene calls are TRBV19 and TRBJ1-5; possibly TRBD1 for D (6 bases). Per the germline V gene, CDR1 is LNHDA and CDR2 is SQIVND (reference sequence). This CDR3 has 14 amino acids. Trimming pared 5 bases from V and 1 base from J, leaving 9 bases between. As DNA, the CDR3 is TGTGCCAGTAGTGTGCAGGGGAGCAATCAGCCCCAGCATTTT. It encodes CASSVQGSNQPQHF.

This chain joins TRBV6-5 and TRBJ2-2; 7 bases line up with TRBD1. From germline, CDR1 is MNHEY and CDR2 SVGAGI. There are 13 residues in the CDR3. J gave up 8 bases and V 7 bases, and 7 bases lay outside the gene matches. CDR3 bases: TGTGCCAGCAACAGGGGAGAGGCAGGGGAGCTGTTTTTT. It codes for CASNRGEAGELFF.